This T cell receptor beta chain comes out of a study of blood T cell repertoires in COVID-19. The table came from immunoSEQ multiplex PCR; TCRdb's copy has only in-frame clones and leaves some out. The table shows about 120,000 clones, with about four fifths occurring only once. The CDR3 loop spans 14 amino acids. Germline values: CDR1 SNHLY, CDR2 FYNNEI. V trimming: 6 bases; J trimming: 3 bases; junction bases outside the gene matches: 4. Recruits, aged roughly 18 to 95 years, lived in some 25 US areas. The receptor was derived from a woman aged 25 to 39 who had recovered from COVID-19. The sample was PBMCs or T cells enriched from blood (not recorded which). J is TRBJ2-7 and V is TRBV2; 11 nucleotides agree with TRBD2. CDR3 DNA: TGTGCCAGCAGGGGACTAGCGGCTCTCTACGAGCAGTACTTC. Protein: CASRGLAALYEQYF.